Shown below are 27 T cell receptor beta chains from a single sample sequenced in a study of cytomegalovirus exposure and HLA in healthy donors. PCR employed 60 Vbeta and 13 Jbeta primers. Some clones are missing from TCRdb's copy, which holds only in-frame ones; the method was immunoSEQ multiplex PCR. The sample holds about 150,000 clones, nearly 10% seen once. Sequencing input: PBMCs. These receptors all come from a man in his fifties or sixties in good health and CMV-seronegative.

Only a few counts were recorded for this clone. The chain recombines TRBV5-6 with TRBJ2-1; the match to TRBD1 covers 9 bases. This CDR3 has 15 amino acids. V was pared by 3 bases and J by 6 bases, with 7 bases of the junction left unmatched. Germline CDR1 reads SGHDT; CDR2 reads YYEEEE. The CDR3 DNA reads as TGTGCCAGCAGCTACCGGACAGGGGCTGGCAATGAGCAGTTCTTC. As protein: CASSYRTGAGNEQFF.

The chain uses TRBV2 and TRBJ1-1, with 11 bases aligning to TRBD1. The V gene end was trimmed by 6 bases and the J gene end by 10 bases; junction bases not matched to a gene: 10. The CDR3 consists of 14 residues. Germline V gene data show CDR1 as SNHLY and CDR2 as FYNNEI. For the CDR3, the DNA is TGTGCCAGCAGCCGAGACACGGACAGGGGGCGAGCTTTCTTT. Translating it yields CASSRDTDRGRAFF. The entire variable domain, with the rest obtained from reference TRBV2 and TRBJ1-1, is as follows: EPEVTQTPSHQVTQMGQEVILRCVPISNHLYFYWYRQILGQKVEFLVSFYNNEISEKSEIFDDQFSVERPDGSNFTLKIRSTKLEDSAMYFCASSRDTDRGRAFFGQGTRLTVV.

DNA of the CDR3: TGCGCCAGCAGCTTGGCCAGGGGGAACGAGCAGTACTTC. This codes for CASSLARGNEQYF. V and J are TRBV5-1 and TRBJ2-7, with 7 bases identical to TRBD1. This CDR3 has 13 amino acids. CDR1 and CDR2 (germline): SGHRS, YFSETQ. Losses at the gene ends were 0 bases for V and 5 bases for J; bases not matched to a gene: 2.

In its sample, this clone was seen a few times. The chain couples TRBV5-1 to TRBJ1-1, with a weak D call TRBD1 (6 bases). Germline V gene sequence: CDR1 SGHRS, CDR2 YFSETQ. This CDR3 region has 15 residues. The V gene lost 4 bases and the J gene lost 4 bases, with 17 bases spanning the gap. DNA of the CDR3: TGCGCCAGCAGCGGGGGCGGGGGCAAAGTCACTGAAGCTTTCTTT. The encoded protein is CASSGGGGKVTEAFF.

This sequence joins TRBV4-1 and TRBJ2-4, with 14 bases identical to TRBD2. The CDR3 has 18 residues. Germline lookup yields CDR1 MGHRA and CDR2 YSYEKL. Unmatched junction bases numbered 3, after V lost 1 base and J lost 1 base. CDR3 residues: CASSQGLAGGPAKNIQYF. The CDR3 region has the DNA TGCGCCAGCAGCCAAGGACTAGCGGGAGGGCCGGCCAAAAACATTCAGTACTTC.

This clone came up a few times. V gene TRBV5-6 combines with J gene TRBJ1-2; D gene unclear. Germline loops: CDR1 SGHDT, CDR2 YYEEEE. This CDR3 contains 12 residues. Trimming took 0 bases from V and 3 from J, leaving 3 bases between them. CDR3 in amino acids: CASSLADYGYTF. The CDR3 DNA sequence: TGTGCCAGCAGCTTGGCCGACTATGGCTACACCTTC.

CDR3 sequence reads: CASQTLTGNEQFF. The CDR3 bases are TGTGCCAGCCAGACCTTAACGGGCAATGAGCAGTTCTTC. V gene TRBV7-9 combines with J gene TRBJ2-1; no clear D gene. Germline V gives CDR1 SEHNR, CDR2 FQNEAQ (reference sequence). This CDR3 is 13 amino acids long. Trimming pared 8 bases from V and 6 bases from J, leaving 14 bases between.

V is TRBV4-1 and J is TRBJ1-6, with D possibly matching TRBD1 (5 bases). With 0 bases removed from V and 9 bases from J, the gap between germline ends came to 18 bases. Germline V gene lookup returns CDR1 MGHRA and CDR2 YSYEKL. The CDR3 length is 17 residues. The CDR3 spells CASSQEGQGKFASPLHF. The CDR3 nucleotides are TGCGCCAGCAGCCAAGAAGGTCAGGGAAAGTTCGCTTCACCCCTCCACTTT.

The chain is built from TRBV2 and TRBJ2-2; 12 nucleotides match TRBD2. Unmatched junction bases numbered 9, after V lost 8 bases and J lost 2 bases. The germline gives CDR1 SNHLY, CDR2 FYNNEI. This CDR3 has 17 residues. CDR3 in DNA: TGTGCCAGCGGGGAACTAGCGGGAGGCTTCAACACCGGGGAGCTGTTTTTT. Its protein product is CASGELAGGFNTGELFF.

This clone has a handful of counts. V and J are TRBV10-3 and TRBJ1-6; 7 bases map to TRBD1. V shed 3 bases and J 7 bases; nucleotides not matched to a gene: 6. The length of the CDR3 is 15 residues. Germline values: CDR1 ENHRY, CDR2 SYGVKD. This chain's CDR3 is CAISERETGNSPLHF. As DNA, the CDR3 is TGTGCCATCAGTGAAAGAGAGACAGGGAATTCACCCCTCCACTTT.

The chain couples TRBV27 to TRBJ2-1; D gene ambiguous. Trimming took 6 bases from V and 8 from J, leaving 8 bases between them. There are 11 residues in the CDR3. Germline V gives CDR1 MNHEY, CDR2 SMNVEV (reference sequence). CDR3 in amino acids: CASSSGHEQFF. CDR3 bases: TGTGCCAGCAGCTCAGGCCATGAGCAGTTCTTC.

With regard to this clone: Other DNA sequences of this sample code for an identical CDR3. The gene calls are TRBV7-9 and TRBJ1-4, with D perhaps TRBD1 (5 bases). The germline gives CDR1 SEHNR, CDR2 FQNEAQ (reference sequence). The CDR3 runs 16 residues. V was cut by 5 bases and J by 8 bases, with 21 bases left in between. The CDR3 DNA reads TGTGCCAGCAGCGACTTACCTGGACATGTTAAGGAAAAACTGTTTTTT. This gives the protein CASSDLPGHVKEKLFF.

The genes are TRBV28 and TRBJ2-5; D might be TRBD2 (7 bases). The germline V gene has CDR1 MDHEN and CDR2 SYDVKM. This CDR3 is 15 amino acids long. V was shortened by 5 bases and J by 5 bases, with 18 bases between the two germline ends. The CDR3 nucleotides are TGTGCCAGCAGTGGGCTGGCGGGGGCGCTTGAGACCCAGTACTTC. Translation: CASSGLAGALETQYF.

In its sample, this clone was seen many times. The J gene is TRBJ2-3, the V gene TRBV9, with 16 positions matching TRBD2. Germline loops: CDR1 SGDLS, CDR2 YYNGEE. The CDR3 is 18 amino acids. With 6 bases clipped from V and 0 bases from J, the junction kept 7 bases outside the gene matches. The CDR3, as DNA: TGTGCCAGCACTCGGGGACTAGCGGGGGGGACTAGCACAGATACGCAGTATTTT. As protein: CASTRGLAGGTSTDTQYF.

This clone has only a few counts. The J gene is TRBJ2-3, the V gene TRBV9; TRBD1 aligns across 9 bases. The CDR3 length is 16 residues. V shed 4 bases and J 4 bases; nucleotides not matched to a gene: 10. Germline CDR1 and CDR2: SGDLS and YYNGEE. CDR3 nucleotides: TGTGCCAGCAGCCCTTCCGGGACAGGGTACCCAGATACGCAGTATTTT. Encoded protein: CASSPSGTGYPDTQYF.

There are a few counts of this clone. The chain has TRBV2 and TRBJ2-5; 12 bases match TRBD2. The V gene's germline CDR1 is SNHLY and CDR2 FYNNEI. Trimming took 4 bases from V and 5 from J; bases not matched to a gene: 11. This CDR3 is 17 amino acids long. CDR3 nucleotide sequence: TGTGCCAGCAGTGGGGAACTAGCGGGGGGCTCCCGGGAGACCCAGTACTTC. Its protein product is CASSGELAGGSRETQYF.

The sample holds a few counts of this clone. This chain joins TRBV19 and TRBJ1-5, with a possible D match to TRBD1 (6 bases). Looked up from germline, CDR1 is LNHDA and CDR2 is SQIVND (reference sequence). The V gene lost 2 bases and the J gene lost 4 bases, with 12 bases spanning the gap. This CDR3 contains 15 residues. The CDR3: CASSIITGYNQPQHF. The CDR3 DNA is TGTGCCAGTAGTATAATCACAGGGTATAATCAGCCCCAGCATTTT.

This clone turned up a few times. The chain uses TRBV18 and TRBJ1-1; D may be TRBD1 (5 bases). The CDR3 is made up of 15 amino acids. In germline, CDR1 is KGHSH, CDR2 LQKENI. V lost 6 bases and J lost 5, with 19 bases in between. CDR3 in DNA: TGTGCCAGCTCCCCCCGGGACCTCGGAGGGACTGAAGCTTTCTTT. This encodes CASSPRDLGGTEAFF.

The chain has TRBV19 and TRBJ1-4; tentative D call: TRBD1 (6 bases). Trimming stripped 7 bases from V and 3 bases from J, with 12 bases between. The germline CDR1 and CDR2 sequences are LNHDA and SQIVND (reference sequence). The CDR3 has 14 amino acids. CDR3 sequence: CASTLGGANEKLFF. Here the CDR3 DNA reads TGTGCCAGTACCCTAGGGGGTGCTAATGAAAAACTGTTTTTT.

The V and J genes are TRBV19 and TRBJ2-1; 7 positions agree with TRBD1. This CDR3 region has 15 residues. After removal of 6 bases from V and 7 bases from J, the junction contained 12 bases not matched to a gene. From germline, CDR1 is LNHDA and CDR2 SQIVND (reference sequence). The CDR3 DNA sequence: TGTGCCAGTAGCCGGGACAGCGGATCCGGAAATGAGCAGTTCTTC. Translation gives CASSRDSGSGNEQFF.

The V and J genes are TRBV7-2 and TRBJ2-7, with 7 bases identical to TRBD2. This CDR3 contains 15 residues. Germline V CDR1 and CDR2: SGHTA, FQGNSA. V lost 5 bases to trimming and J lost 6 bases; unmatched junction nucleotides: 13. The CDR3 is CASSVGAGEGGEQYF. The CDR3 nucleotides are TGTGCCAGCAGCGTCGGGGCGGGGGAAGGAGGCGAGCAGTACTTC. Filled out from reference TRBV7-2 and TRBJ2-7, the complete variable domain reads GAGVSQSPSNKVTEKGKDVELRCDPISGHTALYWYRQSLGQGLEFLIYFQGNSAPDKSGLPSDRFSAERTGGSVSTLTIQRTQQEDSAVYLCASSVGAGEGGEQYFGPGTRLTVT.

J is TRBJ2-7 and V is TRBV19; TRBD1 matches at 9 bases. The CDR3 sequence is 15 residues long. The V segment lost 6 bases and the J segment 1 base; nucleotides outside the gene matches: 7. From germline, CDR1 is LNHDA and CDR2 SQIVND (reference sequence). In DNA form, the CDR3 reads TGTGCCAGTAGACCCCAGGACAGGGGTTCCTACGAGCAGTACTTC. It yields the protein CASRPQDRGSYEQYF.

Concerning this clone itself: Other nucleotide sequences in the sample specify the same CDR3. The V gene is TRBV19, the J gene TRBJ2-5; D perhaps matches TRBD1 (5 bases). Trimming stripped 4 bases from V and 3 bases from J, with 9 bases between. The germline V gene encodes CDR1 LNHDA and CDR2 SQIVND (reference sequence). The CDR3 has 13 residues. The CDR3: CASSRGREETQYF. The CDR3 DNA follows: TGTGCCAGTAGTAGGGGCAGGGAAGAGACCCAGTACTTC.

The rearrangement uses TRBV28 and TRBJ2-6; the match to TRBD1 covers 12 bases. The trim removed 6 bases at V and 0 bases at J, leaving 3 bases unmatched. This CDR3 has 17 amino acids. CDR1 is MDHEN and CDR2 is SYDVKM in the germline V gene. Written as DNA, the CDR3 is TGTGCCAGCAGGGGACAGGGGGCCAACTCTGGGGCCAACGTCCTGACTTTC. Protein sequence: CASRGQGANSGANVLTF. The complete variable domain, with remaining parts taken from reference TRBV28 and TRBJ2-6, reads DVKVTQSSRYLVKRTGEKVFLECVQDMDHENMFWYRQDPGLGLRLIYFSYDVKMKEKGDIPEGYSVSREKKERFSLILESASTNQTSMYLCASRGQGANSGANVLTFGAGSRLTVL.

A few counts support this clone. CDR3 sequence (DNA): TGTGCCAGCAGTGTCTACAGGGGTGGATTCAATAGCAATCAGCCCCAGCATTTT. As protein: CASSVYRGGFNSNQPQHF. The chain carries TRBV6-1 and TRBJ1-5; 7 bases agree with TRBD1. This CDR3 is built from 18 residues. The germline CDR1 and CDR2 sequences are MNHNS and SASEGT. J was trimmed by 0 bases and V by 4 bases; bases with no gene match: 12.

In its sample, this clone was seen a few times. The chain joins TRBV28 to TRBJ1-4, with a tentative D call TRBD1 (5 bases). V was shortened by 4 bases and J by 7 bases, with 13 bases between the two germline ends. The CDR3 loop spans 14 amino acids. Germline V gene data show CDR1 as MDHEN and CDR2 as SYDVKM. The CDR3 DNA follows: TGTGCCAGCAGTTCCGTGGTTAGGGGTGAAAAACTGTTTTTT. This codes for CASSSVVRGEKLFF.

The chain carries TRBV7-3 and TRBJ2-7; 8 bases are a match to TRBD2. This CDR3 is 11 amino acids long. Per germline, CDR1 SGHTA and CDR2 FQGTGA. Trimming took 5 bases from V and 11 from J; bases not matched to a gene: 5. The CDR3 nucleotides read TGTGCCAGCAGCACCGGGGGGGCAAAGTACTTC. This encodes CASSTGGAKYF.